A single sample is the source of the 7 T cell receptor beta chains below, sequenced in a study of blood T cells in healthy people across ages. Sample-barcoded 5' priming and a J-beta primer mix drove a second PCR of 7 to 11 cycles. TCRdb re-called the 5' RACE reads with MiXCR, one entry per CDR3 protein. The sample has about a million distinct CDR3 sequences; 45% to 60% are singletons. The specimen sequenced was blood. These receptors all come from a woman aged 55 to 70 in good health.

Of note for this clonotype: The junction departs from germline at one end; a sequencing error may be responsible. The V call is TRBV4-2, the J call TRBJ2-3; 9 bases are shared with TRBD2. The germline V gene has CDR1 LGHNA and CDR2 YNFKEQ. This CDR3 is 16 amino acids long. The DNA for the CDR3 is TGTGCCGGCAGCCACGCCCCGGGACTAGCTGTTGATACGCAGTATTTT. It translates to CAGSHAPGLAVDTQYF.

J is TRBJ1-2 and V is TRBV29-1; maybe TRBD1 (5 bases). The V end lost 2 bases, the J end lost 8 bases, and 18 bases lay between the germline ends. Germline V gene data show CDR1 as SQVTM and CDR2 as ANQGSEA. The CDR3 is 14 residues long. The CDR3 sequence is CSVETTDYRGGYTF. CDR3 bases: TGCAGCGTTGAAACGACAGACTACCGGGGGGGCTACACCTTC.

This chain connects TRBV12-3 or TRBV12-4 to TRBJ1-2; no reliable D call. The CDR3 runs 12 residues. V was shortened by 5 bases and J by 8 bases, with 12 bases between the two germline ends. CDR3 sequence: CASSPNTAGYTF. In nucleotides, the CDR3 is TGTGCCAGCAGTCCGAACACCGCGGGCTACACCTTC.

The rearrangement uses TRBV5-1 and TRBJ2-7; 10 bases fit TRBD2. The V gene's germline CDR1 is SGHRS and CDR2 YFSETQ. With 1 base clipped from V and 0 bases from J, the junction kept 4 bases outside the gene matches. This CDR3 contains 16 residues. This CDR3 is CASSLSGLAVSYEQYF. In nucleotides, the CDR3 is TGCGCCAGCAGCTTGTCTGGACTAGCGGTCTCCTACGAGCAGTACTTC.

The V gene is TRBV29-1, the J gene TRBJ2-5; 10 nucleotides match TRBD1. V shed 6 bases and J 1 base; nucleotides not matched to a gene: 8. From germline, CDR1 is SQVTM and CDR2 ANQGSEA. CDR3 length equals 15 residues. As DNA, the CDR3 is TGCAGCGTCCCACCGGGACAGGGGTCCCAAGAGACCCAGTACTTC. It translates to CSVPPGQGSQETQYF.

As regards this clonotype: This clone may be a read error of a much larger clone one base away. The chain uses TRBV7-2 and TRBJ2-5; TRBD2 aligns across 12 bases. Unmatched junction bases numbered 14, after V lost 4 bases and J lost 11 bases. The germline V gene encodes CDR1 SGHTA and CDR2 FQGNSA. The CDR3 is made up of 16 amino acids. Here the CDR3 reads CASSSRPSGGDDEQYF. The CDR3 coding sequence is TGTGCCAGCAGCTCGCGTCCTAGCGGGGGGGACGATGAGCAGTACTTC. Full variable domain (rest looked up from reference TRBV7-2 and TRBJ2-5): GAGVSQSPSNKVTEKGKDVELRCDPISGHTALYWYRQSLGQGLEFLIYFQGNSAPDKSGLPSDRFSAERTGGSVSTLTIQRTQQEDSAVYLCASSSRPSGGDDEQYFGPGTRLLVL.

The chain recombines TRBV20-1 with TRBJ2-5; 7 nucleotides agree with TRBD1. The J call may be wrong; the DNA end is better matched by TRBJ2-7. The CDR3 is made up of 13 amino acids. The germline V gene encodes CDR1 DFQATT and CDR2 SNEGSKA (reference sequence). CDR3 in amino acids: CSAKDRADYEQYF. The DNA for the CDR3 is TGCAGTGCCAAAGACAGGGCCGACTACGAGCAGTACTTC.